This T cell receptor (beta chain) was found in a study of blood T cell repertoires in COVID-19. Assay: immunoSEQ multiplex PCR; the TCRdb copy retains only in-frame clones and omits some. The sample has about 190,000 clones; over 75% are singletons. The V segment lost 11 bases and the J segment 6 bases; nucleotides outside the gene matches: 14. CDR1 SGHNT and CDR2 YENEEA come from the germline V gene. The CDR3 runs 15 residues. The receptor's source is a woman in her forties or fifties with acute or convalescent COVID-19. Input material: peripheral blood. This chain links TRBV11-3 with TRBJ2-2, with 8 bases matching TRBD1. CDR3 residues: CASQMAGGSSGELFF. The CDR3 DNA reads as TGTGCCTCCCAAATGGCAGGGGGCAGTTCCGGGGAGCTGTTTTTT.